This TCR beta chain was found in a study of blood T cell repertoires in COVID-19. Only in-frame clones appear in the TCRdb table, and some are missing; sequencing was by immunoSEQ multiplex PCR. In the table there are roughly 430,000 clones, 70% to 90% of which are singletons. Germline-derived CDR1 and CDR2 are SEHNR and FQNEAQ (reference sequence). This CDR3 has 15 residues. With V trimmed by 0 bases and J by 6 bases, 2 bases remained unmatched. This TCR was recovered from a young woman who had been exposed to COVID-19. The V and J genes are TRBV7-9 and TRBJ1-5, with 10 bases that match TRBD1. Source material: PBMCs or T cells enriched from blood (not recorded which). The CDR3 reads CASSLAGTGVQPQHF. In DNA form, the CDR3 reads TGTGCCAGCAGCTTAGCAGGGACAGGGGTTCAGCCCCAGCATTTT.